Listed below are T cell receptor beta chains from one sample, sequenced in a study of cytomegalovirus exposure and HLA in healthy donors. The method was immunoSEQ multiplex PCR; TCRdb's version includes in-frame clones alone and lacks a portion of them. The sample records over 200,000 clones, around 88% being singletons. Sequencing input: PBMCs. These receptors originate from a young woman in good health and CMV-seronegative. CDR3s include the opening cysteine and the closing phenylalanine or tryptophan. The D gene is left open where the match is weak. Not all rows give a size; the values are once, few, many and, for expanded clones, a class.

TGTGCCAGCACACCCGGGACTAGCGGAACGCAGTACTTC	CASTPGTSGTQYF	TRBD2	TRBV11-2	TRBJ2-7	13	NA
TGTGCCAGTAGTATACAGGGTTTTAGTAGCAATCAGCCCCAGCATTTT	CASSIQGFSSNQPQHF	NA	TRBV19	TRBJ1-5	16	NA
TGTGCCAGCAGCCTCGGGACTAGCGGGAATCTCCAAGAGACCCAGTACTTC	CASSLGTSGNLQETQYF	TRBD2	TRBV9	TRBJ2-5	17	NA
TGTGCCAGCAGCAGCGTCGGGACTAGCGGGAACCCTTTCTCCTACGAGCAGTACTTC	CASSSVGTSGNPFSYEQYF	TRBD2	TRBV7-4	TRBJ2-7	19	NA
TGTGCCAGCAGTTTGAGGAACCAGGGGAACACTGAAGCTTTCTTT	CASSLRNQGNTEAFF	NA	TRBV28	TRBJ1-1	15	NA
TGTGCCAGCAGCGTAGTGGGGACAGGGGGACCGAACACCATATATTTT	CASSVVGTGGPNTIYF	TRBD1	TRBV9	TRBJ1-3	16	few
TGTGCCAGCAGCTTATTCTGGAGGCTAGCGATAACCGGGGAGCTGTTTTTT	CASSLFWRLAITGELFF	NA	TRBV11-2	TRBJ2-2	17	NA
TGTGCCAGCAGTTGGGACAGGGGAGGTGTGGACACTGAAGCTTTCTTT	CASSWDRGGVDTEAFF	TRBD1	TRBV28	TRBJ1-1	16	NA
TGTGCCAGCAGCGTAGGTAGCGATCCCTACGAGCAGTACTTC	CASSVGSDPYEQYF	NA	TRBV9	TRBJ2-7	14	NA
TGTGCCAGCAGTTTTCGTTCCTATGGGAGGCTCTCCTACGAGCAGTACTTC	CASSFRSYGRLSYEQYF	NA	TRBV27	TRBJ2-7	17	NA